The clone carrying this TCR beta chain was detected only once. What it binds is not known. The study ran its PCR with 60 Vbeta and 13 Jbeta primers. Libraries were prepared by immunoSEQ multiplex PCR; TCRdb keeps only in-frame clonotypes and omits some of them. The sample shows about 210,000 clones, roughly 85% of them seen only once. This entry belongs to a study of cytomegalovirus exposure and HLA in healthy donors. The wider study: Falling in the Caucasian-associated ancestry cluster were roughly 80% of some 400 genotyped donors. General study points: Within an earlier analysis, most TCR beta V segments proved productive either about 90% or about 30% of the time. Excluded: some indistinguishable V segments such as TRBV6-2 and TRBV6-3.

Donors sampled were nominally healthy, though unrecorded immune exposures were likely. This CDR3 is built from 14 residues. The ends lost 3 bases at V and 2 bases at J; junction bases unmatched: 1. Germline V CDR1 and CDR2: MDHEN, SYDVKM. Sequencing was done on a sample of PBMCs. This receptor was taken from a male donor in good health and CMV-seronegative. The V gene is TRBV28, the J gene TRBJ2-7; 10 nucleotides match TRBD1. The CDR3: CASSFGTGAYEQYF. The CDR3 DNA is TGTGCCAGCAGTTTCGGGACAGGGGCCTACGAGCAGTACTTC.